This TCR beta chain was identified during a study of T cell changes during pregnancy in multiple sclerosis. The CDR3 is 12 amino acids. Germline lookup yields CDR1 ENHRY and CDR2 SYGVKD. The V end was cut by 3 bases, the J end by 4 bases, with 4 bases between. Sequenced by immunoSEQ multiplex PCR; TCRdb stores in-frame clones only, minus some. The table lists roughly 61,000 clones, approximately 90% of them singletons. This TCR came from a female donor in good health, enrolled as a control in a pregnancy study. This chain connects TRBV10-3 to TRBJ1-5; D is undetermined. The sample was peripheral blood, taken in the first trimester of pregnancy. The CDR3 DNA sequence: TGTGCCATCAGTGACTCGAATCAGCCCCAGCATTTT. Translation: CAISDSNQPQHF.